This T cell receptor beta chain was recovered during a study of identical twins' blood T cells. Study-wide results and limits: Mainly, cloneset size products determined shared clonotypes, twins included.

The CDR3 runs to 15 residues. Trimming removed 0 bases from V and 2 bases from J, with 8 bases in between. Germline CDR1 and CDR2: LGHNA and YSLEER. As to this clonotype: The antigen is undetermined.

Libraries were made from RNA as TCR cDNA, using a modified protocol. Original processing methods: Each library had roughly 2 to 3.6 million CDR3 reads and about 90,000 to nearly 550,000 clonotypes. TCRdb redid the calling of the 5' RACE reads with MiXCR, one entry per CDR3 protein. TCRdb assigned the V and J calls; the authors' analysis was not used. Of around 380,000 distinct CDR3 sequences in the sample, 28% were seen once. This receptor was taken from a woman between 18 and 49 years old in good health. V usage is TRBV4-3 and J usage is TRBJ1-3; D perhaps matches TRBD1 (5 bases). Sequencing used PBMCs. For the CDR3, the DNA is TGCGCCAGCAGCCAAGATGGGGGTACTGGAAACACCATATATTTT. Translating gives CASSQDGGTGNTIYF.